Following are 3 T cell receptor beta chains from one sample sequenced in a study of blood T cell repertoires in COVID-19. Assay used: immunoSEQ multiplex PCR; TCRdb lists only in-frame clones, some missing. The sample shows some 120,000 clones, about 86% of them seen only once. Sequencing input: peripheral blood. All receptors come from a woman aged 45-60 years with acute or convalescent COVID-19.

The J gene is TRBJ1-6, the V gene TRBV3-1 (or the pseudogene TRBV3-2); 9 bases align to TRBD1. J lost 8 bases, V lost 3 bases, and 2 bases had no gene match. The CDR3 is 14 amino acids. The germline V gene has CDR1 LGHDT and CDR2 YNNKEL (reference sequence). This chain's CDR3 is CASSQGQGYSPLHF. For the CDR3, the DNA is TGTGCCAGCAGCCAGGGACAGGGTTATTCACCCCTCCACTTT.

The CDR3 is CAWSVRGYNEKLFF. CDR3 in DNA: TGTGCCTGGAGTGTAAGGGGGTATAATGAAAAACTGTTTTTT. This sequence joins TRBV30 and TRBJ1-4, with TRBD1 as a possible D gene (6 bases). V was cut by 0 bases and J by 4 bases, with 9 bases left in between. The CDR3 runs to 14 residues. CDR1 and CDR2 (germline): GTSNPN, SVGIG (reference sequence).

The chain joins TRBV9 to TRBJ2-1, with D possibly being TRBD1 (6 bases). Per the germline V gene, CDR1 is SGDLS and CDR2 is YYNGEE. The CDR3 is made up of 16 amino acids. V lost 5 bases and J lost 0, with 15 bases in between. CDR3 sequence reads: CASSKSGGGSYNEQFF. CDR3 sequence (DNA): TGTGCCAGCAGTAAGTCTGGGGGCGGCTCCTACAATGAGCAGTTCTTC.